The 10 T cell receptor beta chains in this list originate from one sample, sequenced in a study of blood T cell repertoires in COVID-19. The assay was immunoSEQ multiplex PCR, and TCRdb's table has in-frame clones only and misses some. The data show around 280,000 clones, around 90% seen once. The sequenced sample consisted of peripheral blood. These receptors came from a woman in her forties or fifties who had recovered from COVID-19.

The chain uses TRBV9 and TRBJ2-5; D is unclear. Per the germline V gene, CDR1 is SGDLS and CDR2 is YYNGEE. V was clipped by 2 bases and J by 1 base, with 9 bases between them. This CDR3 has 14 amino acids. CDR3 amino acids: CASSVSSVQETQYF. Here the CDR3 DNA reads TGTGCCAGCAGCGTGTCATCGGTCCAAGAGACCCAGTACTTC.

The chain joins TRBV7-2 to TRBJ2-3; 8 bases align to TRBD2. V was clipped by 6 bases and J by 6 bases; unmatched bases: 17. The germline V gene has CDR1 SGHTA and CDR2 FQGNSA. The CDR3 totals 17 residues. CDR3 sequence: CASSPETSGRIGDTQYF. The CDR3 DNA sequence: TGTGCCAGCAGTCCAGAAACCAGCGGGAGAATAGGTGATACGCAGTATTTT.

The chain has TRBV28 and TRBJ2-7, with 8 bases aligning to TRBD2. V gave up 6 bases and J gave up 1 base; unmatched junction bases: 5. Germline values: CDR1 MDHEN, CDR2 SYDVKM. The CDR3 is made up of 14 amino acids. CDR3 sequence reads: CASSPGLASYEQYF. CDR3 sequence (DNA): TGTGCCAGCAGCCCCGGACTAGCTTCCTACGAGCAGTACTTC.

The chain carries TRBV6-4 and TRBJ2-3; 8 nucleotides agree with TRBD2. Germline CDR1 and CDR2: MRHNA and SNTAGT. The length of the CDR3 is 14 residues. J gave up 1 base and V 5 bases, and 2 bases lay outside the gene matches. CDR3 coding DNA: TGTGCCAGCAGTCCAGCGGGGGGCACAGATACGCAGTATTTT. As protein: CASSPAGGTDTQYF.

The chain joins TRBV7-9 to TRBJ2-1; 8 bases agree with TRBD2. Unmatched junction bases numbered 11, after V lost 3 bases and J lost 16 bases. Germline lookup yields CDR1 SEHNR and CDR2 FQNEAQ (reference sequence). CDR3 size: 13 residues. CDR3 amino acids: CASSFNAGLVSFF. The CDR3 DNA follows: TGTGCCAGCAGCTTCAACGCGGGACTAGTAAGCTTCTTC.

This sequence joins TRBV27 and TRBJ1-2, with 8 bases lining up with TRBD1. V was clipped by 3 bases and J by 8 bases; unmatched bases: 5. Germline lookup yields CDR1 MNHEY and CDR2 SMNVEV (reference sequence). This CDR3 has 13 residues. Here the CDR3 DNA reads TGTGCCAGCAGTTTCCGACAGGGGATCGGCTACACCTTC. The encoded protein is CASSFRQGIGYTF.

V is TRBV7-2 and J is TRBJ1-4; no firm D call. This CDR3 spans 15 amino acids. Trimming took off 2 bases at V and 5 bases at J, with 12 bases between the two ends. Germline V gene data show CDR1 as SGHTA and CDR2 as FQGNSA. The CDR3 is CASSLTRGENEKLFF. Written as DNA, the CDR3 is TGTGCCAGCAGCTTAACTCGGGGAGAGAATGAAAAACTGTTTTTT.

The chain links TRBV5-1 to TRBJ1-1; D gene ambiguous. V was trimmed by 5 bases and J by 1 base, leaving 9 bases between them. Germline V gives CDR1 SGHRS, CDR2 YFSETQ. The CDR3 contains 13 residues. The CDR3: CASSQTRNTEAFF. The CDR3 region has the DNA TGCGCCAGCAGTCAAACAAGGAACACTGAAGCTTTCTTT.

This clone has a count of ten or more. The chain carries TRBV7-8 and TRBJ2-7, with 9 bases lining up with TRBD1. CDR1 is SGHVS and CDR2 is FQNEAQ in the germline V gene. CDR3 size: 16 residues. Trimming removed 1 base from V and 4 bases from J; junction bases left unmatched: 8. CDR3: CASSLDPGTGKYEQYF. The DNA for the CDR3 is TGTGCCAGCAGCTTAGACCCAGGGACAGGGAAGTACGAGCAGTACTTC.

The J gene is TRBJ2-1, the V gene TRBV5-1; 10 bases are a match to TRBD1. This CDR3 spans 15 amino acids. With V trimmed by 0 bases and J by 9 bases, 6 bases remained unmatched. From germline, CDR1 is SGHRS and CDR2 YFSETQ. DNA for the CDR3: TGCGCCAGCAGCTTGGAGGGGGACAGGGGCCGTGAGCAGTTCTTC. This codes for CASSLEGDRGREQFF.